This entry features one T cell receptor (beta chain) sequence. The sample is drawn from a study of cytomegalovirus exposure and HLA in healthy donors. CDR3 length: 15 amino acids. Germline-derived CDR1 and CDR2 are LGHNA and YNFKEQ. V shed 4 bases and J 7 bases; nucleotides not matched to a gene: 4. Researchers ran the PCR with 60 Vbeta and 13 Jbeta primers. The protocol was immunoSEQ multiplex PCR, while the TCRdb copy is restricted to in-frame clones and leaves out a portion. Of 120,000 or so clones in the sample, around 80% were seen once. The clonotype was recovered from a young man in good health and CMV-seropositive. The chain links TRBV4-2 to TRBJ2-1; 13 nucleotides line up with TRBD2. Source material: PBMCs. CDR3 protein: CASSLGLAGANEQFF. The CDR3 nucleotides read TGTGCCAGCAGCCTAGGACTAGCGGGAGCGAATGAGCAGTTCTTC.